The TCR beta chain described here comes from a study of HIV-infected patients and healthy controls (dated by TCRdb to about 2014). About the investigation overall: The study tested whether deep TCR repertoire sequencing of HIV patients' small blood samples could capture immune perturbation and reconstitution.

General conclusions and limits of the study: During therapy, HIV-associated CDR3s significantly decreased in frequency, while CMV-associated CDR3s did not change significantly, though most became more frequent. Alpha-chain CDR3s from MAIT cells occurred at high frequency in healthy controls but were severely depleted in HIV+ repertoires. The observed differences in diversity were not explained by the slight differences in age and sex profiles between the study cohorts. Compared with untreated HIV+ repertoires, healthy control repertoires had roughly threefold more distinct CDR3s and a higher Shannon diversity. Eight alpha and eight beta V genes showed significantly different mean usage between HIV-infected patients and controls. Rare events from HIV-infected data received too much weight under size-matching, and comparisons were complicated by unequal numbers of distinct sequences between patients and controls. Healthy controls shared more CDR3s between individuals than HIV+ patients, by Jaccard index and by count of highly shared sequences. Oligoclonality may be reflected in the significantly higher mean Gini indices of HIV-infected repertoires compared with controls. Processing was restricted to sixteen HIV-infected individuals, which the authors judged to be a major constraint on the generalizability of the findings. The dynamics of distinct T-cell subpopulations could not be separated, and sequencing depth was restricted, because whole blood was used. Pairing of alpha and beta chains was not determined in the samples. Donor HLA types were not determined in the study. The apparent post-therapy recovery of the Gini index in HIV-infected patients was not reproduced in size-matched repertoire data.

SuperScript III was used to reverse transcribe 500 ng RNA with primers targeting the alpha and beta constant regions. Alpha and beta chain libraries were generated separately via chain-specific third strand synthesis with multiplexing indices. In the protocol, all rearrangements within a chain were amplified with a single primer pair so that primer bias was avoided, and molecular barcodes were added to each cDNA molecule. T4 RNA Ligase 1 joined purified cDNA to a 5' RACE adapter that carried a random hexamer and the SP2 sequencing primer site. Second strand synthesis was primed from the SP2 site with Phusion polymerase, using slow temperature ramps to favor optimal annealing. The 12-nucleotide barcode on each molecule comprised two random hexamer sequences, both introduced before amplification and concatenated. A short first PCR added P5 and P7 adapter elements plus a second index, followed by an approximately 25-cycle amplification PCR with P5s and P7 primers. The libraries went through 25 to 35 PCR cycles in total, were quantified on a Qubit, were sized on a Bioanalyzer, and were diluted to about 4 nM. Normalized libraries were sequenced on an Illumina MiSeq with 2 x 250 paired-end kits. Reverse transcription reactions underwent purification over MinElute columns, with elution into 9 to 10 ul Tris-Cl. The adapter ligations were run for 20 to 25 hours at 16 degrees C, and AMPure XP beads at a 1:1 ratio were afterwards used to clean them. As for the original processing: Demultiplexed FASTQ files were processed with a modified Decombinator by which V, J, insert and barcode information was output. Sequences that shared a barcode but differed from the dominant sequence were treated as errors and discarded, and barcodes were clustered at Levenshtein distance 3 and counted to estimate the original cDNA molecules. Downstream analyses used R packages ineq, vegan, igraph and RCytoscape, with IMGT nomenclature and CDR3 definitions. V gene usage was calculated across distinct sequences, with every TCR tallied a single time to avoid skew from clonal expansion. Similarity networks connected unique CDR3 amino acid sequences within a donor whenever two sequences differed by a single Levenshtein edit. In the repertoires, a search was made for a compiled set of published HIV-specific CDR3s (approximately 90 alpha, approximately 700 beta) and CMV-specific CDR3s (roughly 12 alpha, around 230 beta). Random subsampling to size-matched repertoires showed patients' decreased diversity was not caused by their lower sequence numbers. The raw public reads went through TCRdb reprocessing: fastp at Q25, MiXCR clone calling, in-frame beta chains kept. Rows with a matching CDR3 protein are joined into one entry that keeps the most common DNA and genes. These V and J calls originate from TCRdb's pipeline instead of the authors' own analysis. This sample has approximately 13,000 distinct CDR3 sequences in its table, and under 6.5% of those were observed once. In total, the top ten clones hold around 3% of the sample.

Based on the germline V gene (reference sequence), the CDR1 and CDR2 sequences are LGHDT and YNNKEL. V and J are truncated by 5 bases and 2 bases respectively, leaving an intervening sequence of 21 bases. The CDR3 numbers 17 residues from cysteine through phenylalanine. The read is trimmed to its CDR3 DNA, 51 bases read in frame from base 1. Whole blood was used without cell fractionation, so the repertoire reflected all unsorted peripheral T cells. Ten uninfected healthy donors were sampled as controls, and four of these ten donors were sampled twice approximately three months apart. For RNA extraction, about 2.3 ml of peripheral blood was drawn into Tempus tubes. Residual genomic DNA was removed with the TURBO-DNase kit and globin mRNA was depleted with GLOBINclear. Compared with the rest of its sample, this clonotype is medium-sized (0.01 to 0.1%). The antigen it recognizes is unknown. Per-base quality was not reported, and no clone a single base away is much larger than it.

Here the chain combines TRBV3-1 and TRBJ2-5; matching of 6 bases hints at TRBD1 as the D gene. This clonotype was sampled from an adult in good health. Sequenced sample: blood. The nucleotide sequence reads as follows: TGTGCCAGCAGCAGCCGGGATTGGGGGCCAGTTCAAGAGACCCAGTACTTC. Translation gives CASSSRDWGPVQETQYF.